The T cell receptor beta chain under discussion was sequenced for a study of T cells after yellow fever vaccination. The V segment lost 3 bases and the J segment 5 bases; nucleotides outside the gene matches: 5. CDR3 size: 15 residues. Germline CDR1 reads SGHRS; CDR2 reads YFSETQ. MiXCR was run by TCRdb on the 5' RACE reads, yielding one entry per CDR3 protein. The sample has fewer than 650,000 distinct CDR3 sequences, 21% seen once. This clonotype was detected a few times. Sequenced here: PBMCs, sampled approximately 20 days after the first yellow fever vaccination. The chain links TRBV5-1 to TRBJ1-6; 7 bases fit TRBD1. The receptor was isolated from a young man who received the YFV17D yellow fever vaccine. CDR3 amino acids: CASSSGQQNNSPLHF. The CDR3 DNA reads TGCGCCAGCAGCTCGGGACAGCAAAATAATTCACCCCTCCACTTT.